This TCR beta chain emerged from a study of T cell responses to AZD1222 COVID-19 vaccine. Repertoires were generated with immunoSEQ multiplex PCR, while TCRdb's copy carries only in-frame clones and drops some. In the table there are 110,000 to 150,000 clones, about 92% of which are singletons. CDR1 and CDR2 (germline): MNHNS, SASEGT. This CDR3 contains 15 residues. V dropped 2 bases and J dropped 4; count of bases not matched to a gene: 4. This TCR derives from an adult in good health. The input for sequencing was peripheral blood, taken on day 0 of AZD1222 vaccination. This sequence joins TRBV6-1 and TRBJ1-1; TRBD1 agrees at 10 bases. The CDR3 sequence is CASSEPGQGFTEAFF. As DNA, the CDR3 is TGTGCCAGCAGTGAACCGGGACAGGGGTTCACTGAAGCTTTCTTT.